The source of this T cell receptor (beta chain) is a study of T cell responses to AZD1222 COVID-19 vaccine. Study observations and caveats: Most donors were white British and more were female, and clonal diversity was possibly underestimated.

Measured with immunoSEQ multiplex PCR; TCRdb has only the in-frame clones, and not every one. The sample shows about 94,000 clones, 75% to 90% of them seen only once. About this clone itself: Its antigen remains unknown.

The receptor was derived from an adult who received the AZD1222 COVID-19 vaccine. This specimen consisted of peripheral blood, obtained 28 days after the second AZD1222 dose.

The CDR3 DNA reads TGTGCCAGCAGCGACCGGGCGGGGGTTTCCTACGAGCAGTACTTC. The encoded protein is CASSDRAGVSYEQYF. The rearrangement uses TRBV28 and TRBJ2-7; 7 nucleotides match TRBD2. J lost 1 base, V lost 6 bases, and 9 bases had no gene match. From germline, CDR1 is MDHEN and CDR2 SYDVKM. CDR3 length: 15 residues.